The entry below describes one TCR beta chain. Germline CDR1 SGHRS, CDR2 YFSETQ. The germline V and J ends were trimmed by 0 bases and 2 bases, with 8 bases remaining between them. The CDR3 spans 14 residues. In the original workflow: Reference gene primer amplification gave nucleated cell count estimates. Profiled with immunoSEQ multiplex PCR; TCRdb holds only in-frame clones, not every one. For V, J and clone size, that table is used; D and trimming come from the DNA. This table has about 32,000 clones, just over 85% appearing once. These data originate in a study of blood T cell repertoires in COVID-19. About the study: In each case, the material was cDNA or gDNA derived from T cells, B-cell-depleted T cells, or PBMCs.

The material sequenced was peripheral blood. The sequence came from a woman older than 75 with active or convalescent COVID-19. The rearrangement uses TRBV5-1 and TRBJ1-2; D is unclear. Written as DNA, the CDR3 is TGCGCCAGCAGCTTGGCAAGCGAAAACTATGGCTACACCTTC. It specifies CASSLASENYGYTF.